This section outlines one TCR beta chain sequence together with its context. The assay was immunoSEQ multiplex PCR, and TCRdb's table has in-frame clones only and misses some. There are a few hundred thousand clones in the sample; 75% to 90% occur only once, and roughly 6.3% lies in the top ten. The data were obtained in a study of blood T cell repertoires in COVID-19. The CDR3 spans 11 residues. Germline V gene sequence: CDR1 DFQATT, CDR2 SNEGSKA (reference sequence). The V end lost 1 base, the J end lost 4 bases, and 4 bases lay between the germline ends. The rearrangement links TRBV20-1 to TRBJ1-1; D gene unclear. The TCR sequence derives from a woman aged 45-60 years with COVID-19, enrolled during active disease. Sequenced: peripheral blood. In nucleotides, the CDR3 is TGCAGTGCTAGAGTTATCACTGAAGCTTTCTTT. Translation: CSARVITEAFF.